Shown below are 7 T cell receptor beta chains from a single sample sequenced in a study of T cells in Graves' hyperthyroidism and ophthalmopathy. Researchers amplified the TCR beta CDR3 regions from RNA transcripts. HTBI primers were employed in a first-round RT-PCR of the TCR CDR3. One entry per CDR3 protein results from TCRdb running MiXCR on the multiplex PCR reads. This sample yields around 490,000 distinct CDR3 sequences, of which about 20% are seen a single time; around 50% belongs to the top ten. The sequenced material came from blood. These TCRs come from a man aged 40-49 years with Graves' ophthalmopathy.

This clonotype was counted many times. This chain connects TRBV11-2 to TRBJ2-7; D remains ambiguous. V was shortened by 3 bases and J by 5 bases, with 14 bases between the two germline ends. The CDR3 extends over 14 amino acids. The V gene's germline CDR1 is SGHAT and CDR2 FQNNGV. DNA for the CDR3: TGTGCCAGCAGCTTTGCACGGGCGGTCCACGAGCAGTACTTC. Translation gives CASSFARAVHEQYF.

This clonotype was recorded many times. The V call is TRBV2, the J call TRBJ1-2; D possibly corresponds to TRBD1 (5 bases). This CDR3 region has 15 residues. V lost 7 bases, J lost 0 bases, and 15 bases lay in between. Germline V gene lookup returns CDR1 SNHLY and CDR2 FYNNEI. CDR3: CASIGTWGANYGYTF. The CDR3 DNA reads TGTGCCAGCATCGGGACCTGGGGAGCTAACTATGGCTACACCTTC.

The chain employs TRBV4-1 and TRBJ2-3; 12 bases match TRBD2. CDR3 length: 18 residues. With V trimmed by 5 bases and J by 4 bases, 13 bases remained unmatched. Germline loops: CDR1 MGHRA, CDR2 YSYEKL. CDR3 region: CASSKATSGGRRADTQYF. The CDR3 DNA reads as TGCGCCAGCAGCAAGGCTACTAGCGGGGGGCGAAGAGCAGATACGCAGTATTTT.

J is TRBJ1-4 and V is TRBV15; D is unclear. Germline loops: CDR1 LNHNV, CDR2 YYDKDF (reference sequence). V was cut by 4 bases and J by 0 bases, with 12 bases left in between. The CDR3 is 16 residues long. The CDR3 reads CATSTADKPTNEKLFF. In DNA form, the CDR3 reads TGTGCCACCAGCACCGCAGACAAACCAACTAATGAAAAACTGTTTTTT.

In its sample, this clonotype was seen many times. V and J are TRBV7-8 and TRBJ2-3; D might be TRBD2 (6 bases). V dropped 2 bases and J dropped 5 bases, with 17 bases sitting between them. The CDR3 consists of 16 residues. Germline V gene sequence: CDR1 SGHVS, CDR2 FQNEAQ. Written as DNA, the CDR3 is TGTGCCAGCAGCTTATCAGGAGGGGCGGGAAGAGATACGCAGTATTTT. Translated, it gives CASSLSGGAGRDTQYF.

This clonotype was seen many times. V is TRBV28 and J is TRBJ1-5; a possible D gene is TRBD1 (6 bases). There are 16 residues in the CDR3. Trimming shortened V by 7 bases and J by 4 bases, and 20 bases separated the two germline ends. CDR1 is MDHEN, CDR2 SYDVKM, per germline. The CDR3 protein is CASTTKGGRKNQPQHF. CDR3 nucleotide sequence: TGTGCCAGCACCACAAAGGGGGGTCGGAAAAATCAGCCCCAGCATTTT. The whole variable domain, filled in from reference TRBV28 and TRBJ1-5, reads DVKVTQSSRYLVKRTGEKVFLECVQDMDHENMFWYRQDPGLGLRLIYFSYDVKMKEKGDIPEGYSVSREKKERFSLILESASTNQTSMYLCASTTKGGRKNQPQHFGDGTRLSIL.

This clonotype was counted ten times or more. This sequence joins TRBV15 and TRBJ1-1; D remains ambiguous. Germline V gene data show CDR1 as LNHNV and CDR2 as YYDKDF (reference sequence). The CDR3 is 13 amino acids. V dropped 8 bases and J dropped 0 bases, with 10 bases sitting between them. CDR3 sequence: CATAMRVNTEAFF. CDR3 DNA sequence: TGTGCCACCGCCATGAGGGTGAACACTGAAGCTTTCTTT.